Listed below are T cell receptor beta chains from one sample, sequenced in a study of long-term antiretroviral therapy in people with HIV. Only in-frame clones appear in the TCRdb table, and some are missing; sequencing was by immunoSEQ multiplex PCR. The data show 15,000 to 20,000 clones, approximately 82% seen once. The sequencing here drew on unsorted PBMCs, taken 0.5 years before starting antiretroviral therapy. These receptors all stem from a woman in her forties or fifties with HIV. Both conserved end residues are part of each CDR3. Fields, in order: clone size, D gene, J gene, V gene, CDR3 protein, CDR3 DNA. The D gene is left open where the match is weak. Some rows mark clone size as missing; the rest say once, few, many or name a class of expanded clone.

abundance: -; d_gene: -; j_gene: TRBJ2-3; v_gene: TRBV29-1; CDR3aa: CSVVDLGTQYF; CDR3nt: TGCAGCGTTGTGGACCTCGGGACGCAGTATTTT
abundance: -; d_gene: -; j_gene: TRBJ1-1; v_gene: TRBV18; CDR3aa: CASSSNSWGNTEAFF; CDR3nt: TGTGCCAGCTCATCCAACTCGTGGGGTAACACTGAAGCTTTCTTT
abundance: -; d_gene: -; j_gene: TRBJ1-1; v_gene: TRBV20-1; CDR3aa: CSASPNTEAFF; CDR3nt: TGCAGTGCTAGCCCGAACACTGAAGCTTTCTTT
abundance: once; d_gene: -; j_gene: TRBJ2-3; v_gene: TRBV10-2; CDR3aa: CASSERDTQYF; CDR3nt: TGCGCCAGCAGTGAGCGGGATACGCAGTATTTT
abundance: few; d_gene: TRBD1; j_gene: TRBJ1-2; v_gene: TRBV27; CDR3aa: CASSPTGVYGYTF; CDR3nt: TGTGCCAGCAGCCCGACAGGGGTCTATGGCTACACCTTC
abundance: -; d_gene: -; j_gene: TRBJ1-1; v_gene: TRBV6-6; CDR3aa: CASRPGRLMNTEAFF; CDR3nt: TGTGCCAGCAGGCCAGGACGGCTCATGAACACTGAAGCTTTCTTT
abundance: -; d_gene: -; j_gene: TRBJ1-2; v_gene: TRBV6-5; CDR3aa: CASSYSYGPPEKGYTF; CDR3nt: TGTGCCAGCAGTTACTCGTACGGGCCCCCCGAGAAGGGCTACACCTTC
abundance: -; d_gene: -; j_gene: TRBJ2-3; v_gene: TRBV7-9; CDR3aa: CASSFPGLGTDTQYF; CDR3nt: TGTGCCAGCAGCTTCCCGGGACTCGGGACAGATACGCAGTATTTT
abundance: -; d_gene: TRBD1; j_gene: TRBJ2-3; v_gene: TRBV7-2; CDR3aa: CASSLWTGGDADTQYF; CDR3nt: TGTGCCAGCAGCCTCTGGACAGGGGGCGACGCAGATACGCAGTATTTT
abundance: -; d_gene: -; j_gene: TRBJ2-2; v_gene: TRBV29-1; CDR3aa: CSVERSRNTGELFF; CDR3nt: TGCAGCGTTGAAAGGTCGAGGAACACCGGGGAGCTGTTTTTT
abundance: -; d_gene: -; j_gene: TRBJ2-1; v_gene: TRBV2; CDR3aa: CASSDRGVNNEQFF; CDR3nt: TGTGCCAGCAGTGATCGAGGGGTAAACAATGAGCAGTTCTTC
abundance: -; d_gene: -; j_gene: TRBJ1-2; v_gene: TRBV5-1; CDR3aa: CASSLPGRRFVGYTF; CDR3nt: TGCGCCAGCAGCTTGCCGGGACGGCGATTCGTTGGCTACACCTTC
abundance: -; d_gene: -; j_gene: TRBJ1-6; v_gene: TRBV7-2; CDR3aa: CASSLVRGANSPLHF; CDR3nt: TGTGCCAGCAGCTTAGTTAGGGGGGCCAATTCACCCCTCCACTTT
abundance: few; d_gene: TRBD1; j_gene: TRBJ2-7; v_gene: TRBV7-2; CDR3aa: CASSPRQGYEQYF; CDR3nt: TGTGCCAGCAGCCCCAGACAGGGCTACGAGCAGTACTTC
abundance: medium-sized; d_gene: TRBD1; j_gene: TRBJ2-5; v_gene: TRBV2; CDR3aa: CASSPGTGGATQYF; CDR3nt: TGTGCCAGCAGCCCCGGGACAGGGGGAGCGACCCAGTACTTC
abundance: once; d_gene: TRBD1; j_gene: TRBJ1-1; v_gene: TRBV7-3; CDR3aa: CASSPRGLGEAFF; CDR3nt: TGTGCCAGCAGCCCCAGGGGGCTTGGTGAAGCTTTCTTT
abundance: few; d_gene: TRBD1; j_gene: TRBJ1-6; v_gene: TRBV19; CDR3aa: CASSTGQVYNSPLHF; CDR3nt: TGTGCCAGTAGTACGGGACAGGTCTATAATTCACCCCTCCACTTT
abundance: -; d_gene: TRBD2; j_gene: TRBJ2-5; v_gene: TRBV6-5; CDR3aa: CASRAGTSKETQYF; CDR3nt: TGTGCCAGCAGGGCCGGGACTAGCAAAGAGACCCAGTACTTC
abundance: few; d_gene: -; j_gene: TRBJ2-3; v_gene: TRBV6-1; CDR3aa: CASSRDEDTQYF; CDR3nt: TGTGCCAGCTCAAGGGATGAAGATACGCAGTATTTT
abundance: -; d_gene: -; j_gene: TRBJ2-1; v_gene: TRBV4-2; CDR3aa: CASSLGYQGIHEQFF; CDR3nt: TGTGCCAGCAGCCTCGGATATCAGGGGATCCATGAGCAGTTCTTC
abundance: -; d_gene: -; j_gene: TRBJ1-4; v_gene: TRBV4-1; CDR3aa: CASSQASRSNEKLFF; CDR3nt: TGCGCCAGCAGCCAAGCGTCGAGGTCCAATGAAAAACTGTTTTTT
abundance: -; d_gene: -; j_gene: TRBJ2-2; v_gene: TRBV5-6; CDR3aa: CASSLPGRTNTGELFF; CDR3nt: TGTGCCAGCAGCTTGCCAGGCAGAACTAACACCGGGGAGCTGTTTTTT
abundance: -; d_gene: -; j_gene: TRBJ1-2; v_gene: TRBV7-9; CDR3aa: CASSLPPGETYGYTF; CDR3nt: TGTGCCAGCAGCTTACCCCCAGGGGAGACCTATGGCTACACCTTC
abundance: -; d_gene: -; j_gene: TRBJ2-7; v_gene: TRBV5-6; CDR3aa: CASSSTPTGEQYF; CDR3nt: TGTGCCAGCAGCTCTACACCTACTGGCGAGCAGTACTTC
abundance: -; d_gene: -; j_gene: TRBJ2-5; v_gene: TRBV7-3; CDR3aa: CASSLGQGETQYF; CDR3nt: TGTGCCAGCAGCTTAGGCCAGGGGGAGACCCAGTACTTC
abundance: -; d_gene: -; j_gene: TRBJ1-1; v_gene: TRBV5-1; CDR3aa: CASSLSLERLNTEAFF; CDR3nt: TGCGCCAGCAGCTTGTCTTTGGAGCGCCTAAACACTGAAGCTTTCTTT
abundance: -; d_gene: -; j_gene: TRBJ1-1; v_gene: TRBV2; CDR3aa: CASTTLDGGAFF; CDR3nt: TGTGCCAGCACCACGCTGGACGGGGGAGCTTTCTTT
abundance: -; d_gene: -; j_gene: TRBJ2-5; v_gene: TRBV25-1; CDR3aa: CASKGPGIGETQYF; CDR3nt: TGTGCCAGCAAGGGCCCGGGGATTGGCGAGACCCAGTACTTC
abundance: -; d_gene: -; j_gene: TRBJ2-7; v_gene: TRBV6-5; CDR3aa: CASRVDGTGEQYF; CDR3nt: TGTGCCAGCAGAGTTGACGGTACCGGCGAGCAGTACTTC
abundance: -; d_gene: -; j_gene: TRBJ2-5; v_gene: TRBV2; CDR3aa: CASTQGGQETQYF; CDR3nt: TGTGCCAGCACCCAGGGTGGTCAAGAGACCCAGTACTTC
abundance: -; d_gene: -; j_gene: TRBJ1-2; v_gene: TRBV10-2; CDR3aa: CASSFDSSYGYTF; CDR3nt: TGCGCCAGTTCCTTCGACAGCTCCTATGGCTACACCTTC
abundance: few; d_gene: -; j_gene: TRBJ2-5; v_gene: TRBV2; CDR3aa: CASRPFRGPSETQYF; CDR3nt: TGTGCCAGCAGACCTTTTCGGGGCCCATCCGAGACCCAGTACTTC
abundance: few; d_gene: -; j_gene: TRBJ1-2; v_gene: TRBV5-1; CDR3aa: CASSGGTESSYGYTF; CDR3nt: TGCGCCAGCAGCGGAGGGACGGAGTCGTCCTATGGCTACACCTTC
abundance: -; d_gene: -; j_gene: TRBJ1-4; v_gene: TRBV5-6; CDR3aa: CASSLVSPGGEKLFF; CDR3nt: TGTGCCAGCAGCTTGGTTAGTCCAGGCGGCGAAAAACTGTTTTTT
abundance: once; d_gene: -; j_gene: TRBJ2-3; v_gene: TRBV9; CDR3aa: CASSAGLPRRWRTDTQYF; CDR3nt: TGTGCCAGCAGCGCAGGGCTCCCTCGACGGTGGCGCACAGATACGCAGTATTTT
abundance: -; d_gene: -; j_gene: TRBJ2-5; v_gene: TRBV30; CDR3aa: CAWSRTLRETQYF; CDR3nt: TGTGCCTGGAGCCGGACGCTGAGGGAGACCCAGTACTTC
abundance: -; d_gene: -; j_gene: TRBJ1-1; v_gene: TRBV30; CDR3aa: CAWSALYSLNTEAFF; CDR3nt: TGTGCCTGGAGCGCTCTGTACAGCTTGAACACTGAAGCTTTCTTT
abundance: -; d_gene: -; j_gene: TRBJ2-1; v_gene: TRBV30; CDR3aa: CAWSGARGLGVEQFF; CDR3nt: TGTGCCTGGAGTGGGGCCCGGGGACTTGGGGTTGAGCAGTTCTTC
abundance: -; d_gene: -; j_gene: TRBJ1-6; v_gene: TRBV7-9; CDR3aa: CASSSNGKGSPLHF; CDR3nt: TGTGCCAGCAGCTCCAATGGAAAGGGCTCACCCCTCCACTTT
abundance: -; d_gene: -; j_gene: TRBJ2-2; v_gene: TRBV5-3; CDR3aa: CARSTKDQHQNTGELFF; CDR3nt: TGTGCCAGAAGCACCAAGGACCAACACCAGAACACCGGGGAGCTGTTTTTT
abundance: -; d_gene: TRBD1; j_gene: TRBJ1-5; v_gene: TRBV29-1; CDR3aa: CSVVDRGSNQPQHF; CDR3nt: TGCAGCGTTGTAGACAGGGGGTCCAATCAGCCCCAGCATTTT
abundance: -; d_gene: -; j_gene: TRBJ1-6; v_gene: TRBV9; CDR3aa: CASSVAGSSPLHF; CDR3nt: TGTGCCAGCAGCGTAGCGGGGAGTTCACCCCTCCACTTT